The next 7 T cell receptor beta chains were all read from a single sample in a study of T cell clonality in common variable immunodeficiency. Sequencing was performed with immunoSEQ multiplex PCR; in TCRdb, only in-frame clones are kept and a portion is missing. The sample contains tens of thousands of clones, none of them singletons. The specimen sequenced was peripheral blood mononuclear cells. The receptor source for this set is a person aged 18 to 75 in good health.

As to this clone: The read terminates 3 residues ahead of where the CDR3 ends, so the germline J gene completes it. This chain links TRBV7-9 with TRBJ1-1; D perhaps matches TRBD1 (5 bases). V was clipped by 5 bases and J by 1 base, with 11 bases between them. Germline CDR1 SEHNR, CDR2 FQNEAQ (reference sequence). The CDR3 runs to 14 residues. CDR3 amino acids: CASSKITGNTEAFF. CDR3 DNA, as far as it was read: TGTGCCAGCAGCAAAATAACAGGGAACACTGAA.

This clone was observed a few times. The read stops 3 residues short of the end of the CDR3; the missing end is completed from the germline J gene. The chain uses TRBV18 and TRBJ2-7; D call uncertain. Trimming stripped 3 bases from V and 6 bases from J, with 12 bases between. The CDR3 has 13 amino acids. Germline assignment: CDR1 KGHSH and CDR2 LQKENI. Partial CDR3 DNA: TGTGCCAGCTCACCCCCTAGTTTCGGCGAG. Amino acid sequence: CASSPPSFGE. The whole CDR3 sequence reads CASSPPSFGEQYF.

Worth noting for this clone: The read finishes 3 residues shy of the CDR3 end, and the germline J gene is used to complete it. The chain uses TRBV6-1 and TRBJ1-4, with 8 bases that match TRBD1. CDR3 length: 15 residues. Germline trimming cut 1 base from V and 7 bases from J; bases unmatched to any gene: 5. Germline loops: CDR1 MNHNS, CDR2 SASEGT. The CDR3 loop is CASSEVQGVGEKLFF. The sequenced CDR3 bases are TGTGCCAGCAGTGAAGTACAGGGGGTCGGTGAAAAA.

There are many counts of this clone. The read is 3 residues too short to cover the CDR3 end, so that end is filled in from the germline J gene. The J gene is TRBJ1-6, the V gene TRBV28; D possibly corresponds to TRBD1 (6 bases). V lost 5 bases, J lost 7 bases, and 12 bases lay in between. The CDR3 runs 14 residues. Germline loops: CDR1 MDHEN, CDR2 SYDVKM. CDR3 protein: CASSRRGLNSPLHF. CDR3 DNA (partial): TGTGCCAGCAGTAGGAGGGGGTTGAATTCACCC.

Only a few counts were recorded for this clone. With the read ending 3 residues before the CDR3 end, the germline J gene is used to fill in that end. The chain is built from TRBV7-2 and TRBJ2-2; maybe TRBD1 (6 bases). The V end was cut by 6 bases, the J end by 4 bases, with 12 bases between. Germline V CDR1 and CDR2: SGHTA, FQGNSA. CDR3 length equals 14 residues. CDR3 region: CASRLQGITGELFF. The covered CDR3 bases are TGTGCCAGCAGGTTACAGGGAATCACCGGGGAG.

This clone showed up many times. Read sequence stops 3 residues before the CDR3 end, and the germline J gene provides the missing end. This chain connects TRBV28 to TRBJ2-1; D call uncertain. V lost 3 bases to trimming and J lost 8 bases, with 5 bases between them. The CDR3 is 11 amino acids. Germline-derived CDR1 and CDR2 are MDHEN and SYDVKM. This chain's CDR3 is CASSFADEQFF. The covered CDR3 bases are TGTGCCAGCAGTTTTGCAGATGAG.

This clone was seen at least ten times. The read is 3 residues too short to cover the CDR3 end, so that end is filled in from the germline J gene. The chain carries TRBV20-1 and TRBJ1-3; possibly TRBD1 for D (5 bases). Germline V gene lookup returns CDR1 DFQATT and CDR2 SNEGSKA (reference sequence). Trimming left V 3 bases short and J 4 bases short, with 13 bases between. This CDR3 spans 14 amino acids. CDR3 sequence: CSARNPGSGNTIYF. The covered CDR3 bases are TGCAGTGCTAGGAATCCAGGGTCAGGAAACACC.